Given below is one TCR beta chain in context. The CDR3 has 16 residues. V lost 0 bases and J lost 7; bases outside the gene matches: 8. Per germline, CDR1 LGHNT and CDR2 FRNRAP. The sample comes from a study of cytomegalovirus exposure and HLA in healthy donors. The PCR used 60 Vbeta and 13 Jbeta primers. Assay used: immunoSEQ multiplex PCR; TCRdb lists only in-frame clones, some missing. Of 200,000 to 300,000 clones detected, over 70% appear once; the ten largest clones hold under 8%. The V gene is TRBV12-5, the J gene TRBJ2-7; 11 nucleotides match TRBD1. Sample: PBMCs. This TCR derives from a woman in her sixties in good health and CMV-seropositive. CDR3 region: CASGLVLDRGHREQYF. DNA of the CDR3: TGTGCTAGTGGTTTGGTACTGGACAGGGGGCATCGGGAGCAGTACTTC.